A selection of T cell receptor beta chains follows, all from one sample in a study of cytomegalovirus exposure and HLA in healthy donors. TCRdb's table, derived via immunoSEQ multiplex PCR, lists solely in-frame clones and lacks some. The sample includes 150,000 or so clones, almost 85% seen only once; the top ten take 9.5% to 13%. Sequencing input: PBMCs. Every receptor here comes from a young man in good health and CMV-seropositive. CDR3s include the opening cysteine and the closing phenylalanine or tryptophan.

v_call: TRBV11-2
j_call: TRBJ2-5
cdr3_length: 12
cdr3_aa: CASSSRLETQYF

v_call: TRBV27
j_call: TRBJ1-5
cdr3_length: 17
cdr3_aa: CASSTLRQGVVYQPQHF

v_call: TRBV6-5
j_call: TRBJ1-1
cdr3_length: 15
cdr3_aa: CASSFDRVTNTEAFF

v_call: TRBV5-1
j_call: TRBJ1-2
cdr3_length: 13
cdr3_aa: CASSLELGKGYTF

v_call: TRBV10-2
j_call: TRBJ1-1
cdr3_length: 15
cdr3_aa: CASTAGRGLMTEAFF

v_call: TRBV7-9
j_call: TRBJ1-5
cdr3_length: 14
cdr3_aa: CASGLGEQGQPQHF

v_call: TRBV30
j_call: TRBJ1-4
cdr3_length: 11
cdr3_aa: CAWTGGEKLFF

v_call: TRBV7-2
j_call: TRBJ1-2
cdr3_length: 14
cdr3_aa: CASSPRGRSYGYTF

v_call: TRBV5-5
j_call: TRBJ2-7
cdr3_length: 14
cdr3_aa: CASSLLRTSYEQYF

v_call: TRBV13
j_call: TRBJ2-1
cdr3_length: 17
cdr3_aa: CASSLGWRGGSYNEQFF

v_call: TRBV29-1
j_call: TRBJ2-5
cdr3_length: 16
cdr3_aa: CSVEDQTRDSQETQYF

v_call: TRBV27
j_call: TRBJ2-7
cdr3_length: 11
cdr3_aa: CASILGYEQYF

v_call: TRBV7-8
j_call: TRBJ2-5
cdr3_length: 15
cdr3_aa: CASSPPRRLGKTQYF

v_call: TRBV2
j_call: TRBJ2-3
cdr3_length: 16
cdr3_aa: CASSEARRGTSDTQYF

v_call: TRBV13
j_call: TRBJ2-1
cdr3_length: 14
cdr3_aa: CASRSSGGGLEQFF

v_call: TRBV29-1
j_call: TRBJ2-7
cdr3_length: 14
cdr3_aa: CSVGGTGASYEQYF

v_call: TRBV28
j_call: TRBJ2-7
cdr3_length: 14
cdr3_aa: CASTFSGRNHEQYF

v_call: TRBV7-9
j_call: TRBJ2-7
cdr3_length: 17
cdr3_aa: CASSFPKVSRAPYEQYF

v_call: TRBV12-2
j_call: TRBJ1-5
cdr3_length: 15
cdr3_aa: CASRPPDRVNQPQHF

v_call: TRBV13
j_call: TRBJ1-2
cdr3_length: 11
cdr3_aa: CASSREIDYTF

v_call: TRBV4-3
j_call: TRBJ2-3
cdr3_length: 15
cdr3_aa: CASSQASGVTDTQYF

v_call: TRBV10-3
j_call: TRBJ2-1
cdr3_length: 14
cdr3_aa: CAISEQGTYNEQFF

v_call: TRBV21-1
j_call: TRBJ2-7
cdr3_length: 10
cdr3_aa: CASPYYEQYF

v_call: TRBV7-2
j_call: TRBJ2-1
cdr3_length: 16
cdr3_aa: CASSNRRGLVSREQFF

v_call: TRBV4-1
j_call: TRBJ2-2
cdr3_length: 16
cdr3_aa: CASSQVWRGLPGELFF

v_call: TRBV2
j_call: TRBJ2-7
cdr3_length: 15
cdr3_aa: CASNERTGGSYEQYF

v_call: TRBV9
j_call: TRBJ1-5
cdr3_length: 14
cdr3_aa: CASSQGTFNQPQHF

v_call: TRBV6-9
j_call: TRBJ2-6
cdr3_length: 17
cdr3_aa: CASSYANHRSGANVLTF

v_call: TRBV6-5
j_call: TRBJ2-7
cdr3_length: 15
cdr3_aa: CASSYGGQASYEQYF

v_call: TRBV9
j_call: TRBJ1-5
cdr3_length: 14
cdr3_aa: CASSVGDSNQPQHF

v_call: TRBV18
j_call: TRBJ1-1
cdr3_length: 13
cdr3_aa: CASSGTGDTEAFF

v_call: TRBV6-1
j_call: TRBJ1-4
cdr3_length: 17
cdr3_aa: CASSGPKGTRINEKLFF

v_call: TRBV7-8
j_call: TRBJ1-1
cdr3_length: 16
cdr3_aa: CASSLVWGTENTEAFF

v_call: TRBV4-1
j_call: TRBJ1-4
cdr3_length: 14
cdr3_aa: CASSQDRSIGKLFF

v_call: TRBV28
j_call: TRBJ2-3
cdr3_length: 11
cdr3_aa: CASSFVDTQYF

v_call: TRBV30
j_call: TRBJ1-5
cdr3_length: 14
cdr3_aa: CAWSYSYSNQPQHF

v_call: TRBV4-2
j_call: TRBJ2-1
cdr3_length: 15
cdr3_aa: CASSQESGGYNEQFF

v_call: TRBV19
j_call: TRBJ2-2
cdr3_length: 14
cdr3_aa: CASRGTGGTGELFF

v_call: TRBV4-3
j_call: TRBJ2-1
cdr3_length: 18
cdr3_aa: CASSQDLPGTSGYNEQFF

v_call: TRBV9
j_call: TRBJ2-2
cdr3_length: 15
cdr3_aa: CASSGRQGDTGELFF

v_call: TRBV11-3
j_call: TRBJ2-3
cdr3_length: 14
cdr3_aa: CASSLDSSRRTQYF

v_call: TRBV7-6
j_call: TRBJ2-1
cdr3_length: 17
cdr3_aa: CASSLLPFGQRSNEQFF

v_call: TRBV28
j_call: TRBJ1-4
cdr3_length: 16
cdr3_aa: CASSYFRGTVNEKLFF

v_call: TRBV29-1
j_call: TRBJ2-1
cdr3_length: 14
cdr3_aa: CSVDGTGGLDEQFF

v_call: TRBV2
j_call: TRBJ1-4
cdr3_length: 14
cdr3_aa: CASSARTGGEKLFF

v_call: TRBV5-6
j_call: TRBJ2-5
cdr3_length: 17
cdr3_aa: CASSLVAGALLQETQYF

v_call: TRBV5-1
j_call: TRBJ2-5
cdr3_length: 13
cdr3_aa: CASSPQGQETQYF

v_call: TRBV18
j_call: TRBJ2-5
cdr3_length: 15
cdr3_aa: CASSLTGGEGGTQYF

v_call: TRBV5-1
j_call: TRBJ2-2
cdr3_length: 13
cdr3_aa: CASSLTNTGELFF

v_call: TRBV7-3
j_call: TRBJ2-5
cdr3_length: 16
cdr3_aa: CASSSRRASGQETQYF

v_call: TRBV27
j_call: TRBJ2-5
cdr3_length: 15
cdr3_aa: CASSRQGRGQETQYF

v_call: TRBV19
j_call: TRBJ1-5
cdr3_length: 14
cdr3_aa: CASRDRGGQLPQHF

v_call: TRBV7-2
j_call: TRBJ2-7
cdr3_length: 15
cdr3_aa: CASSLGTQTHYEQYF

v_call: TRBV30
j_call: TRBJ1-2
cdr3_length: 13
cdr3_aa: CAWSVQGMNGYTF

v_call: TRBV7-2
j_call: TRBJ1-1
cdr3_length: 14
cdr3_aa: CASSKQGARTEAFF

v_call: TRBV2
j_call: TRBJ1-1
cdr3_length: 13
cdr3_aa: CASIDRVGAEAFF

v_call: TRBV30
j_call: TRBJ1-2
cdr3_length: 14
cdr3_aa: CAWSVGEVGHGYTF

v_call: TRBV5-6
j_call: TRBJ1-1
cdr3_length: 17
cdr3_aa: CASSQNPTEPMNTEAFF

v_call: TRBV29-1
j_call: TRBJ2-1
cdr3_length: 13
cdr3_aa: CSVAGTGYNEQFF

v_call: TRBV25-1
j_call: TRBJ1-4
cdr3_length: 15
cdr3_aa: CASSDLRGQGEKLFF